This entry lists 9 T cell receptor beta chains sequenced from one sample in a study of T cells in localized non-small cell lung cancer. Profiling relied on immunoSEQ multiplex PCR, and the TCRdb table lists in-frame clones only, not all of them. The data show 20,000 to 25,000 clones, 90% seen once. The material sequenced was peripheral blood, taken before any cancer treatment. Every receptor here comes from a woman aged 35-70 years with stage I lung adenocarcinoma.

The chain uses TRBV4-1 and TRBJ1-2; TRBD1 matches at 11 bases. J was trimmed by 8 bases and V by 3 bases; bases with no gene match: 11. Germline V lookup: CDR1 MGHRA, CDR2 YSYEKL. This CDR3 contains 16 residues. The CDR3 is CASSHLQGQGDAGYTF. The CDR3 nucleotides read TGCGCCAGCAGCCACCTACAGGGACAGGGGGATGCGGGCTACACCTTC.

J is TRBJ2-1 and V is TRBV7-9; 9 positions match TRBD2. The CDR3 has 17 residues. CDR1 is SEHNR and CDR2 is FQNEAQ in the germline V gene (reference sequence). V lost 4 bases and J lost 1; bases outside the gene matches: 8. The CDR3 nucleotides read TGTGCCAGCAGCTCCCGTCATAGCGGGAGTTCCTACAATGAGCAGTTCTTC. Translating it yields CASSSRHSGSSYNEQFF.

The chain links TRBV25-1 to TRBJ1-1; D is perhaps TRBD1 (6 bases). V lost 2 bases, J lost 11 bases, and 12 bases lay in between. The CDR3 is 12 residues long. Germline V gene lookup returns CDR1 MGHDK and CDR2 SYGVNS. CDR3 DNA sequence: TGTGCCAGCAGTGAAATAAGGGGGGGCGCTTTCTTT. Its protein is CASSEIRGGAFF.

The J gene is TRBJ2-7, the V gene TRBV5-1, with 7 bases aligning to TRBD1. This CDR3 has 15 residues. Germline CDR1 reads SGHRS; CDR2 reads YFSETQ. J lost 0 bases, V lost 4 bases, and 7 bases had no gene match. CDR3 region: CASSLTQGNSYEQYF. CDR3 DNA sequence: TGCGCCAGCAGCCTTACACAGGGGAACTCCTACGAGCAGTACTTC.

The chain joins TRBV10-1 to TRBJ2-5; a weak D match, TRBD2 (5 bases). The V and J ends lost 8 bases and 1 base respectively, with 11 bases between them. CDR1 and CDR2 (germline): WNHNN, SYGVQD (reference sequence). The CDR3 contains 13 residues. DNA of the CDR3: TGCGCCAGCTCGAGAGGGCCCCAAGAGACCCAGTACTTC. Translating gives CASSRGPQETQYF.

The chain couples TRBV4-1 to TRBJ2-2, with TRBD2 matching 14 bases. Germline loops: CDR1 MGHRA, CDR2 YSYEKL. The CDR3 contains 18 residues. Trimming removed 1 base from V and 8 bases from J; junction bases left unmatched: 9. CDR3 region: CASSQGRLAGGPKGELFF. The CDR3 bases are TGCGCCAGCAGCCAAGGAAGACTAGCGGGAGGGCCTAAGGGGGAGCTGTTTTTT.

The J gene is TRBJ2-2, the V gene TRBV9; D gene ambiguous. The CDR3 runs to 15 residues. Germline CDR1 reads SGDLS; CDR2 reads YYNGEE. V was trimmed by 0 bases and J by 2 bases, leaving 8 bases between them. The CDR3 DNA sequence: TGTGCCAGCAGCGTAGCGGGCTACAACACCGGGGAGCTGTTTTTT. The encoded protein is CASSVAGYNTGELFF.

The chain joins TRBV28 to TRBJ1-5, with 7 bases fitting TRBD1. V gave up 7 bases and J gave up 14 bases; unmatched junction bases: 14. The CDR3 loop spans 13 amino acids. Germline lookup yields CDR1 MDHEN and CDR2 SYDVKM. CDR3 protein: CASNRQQGTYKHF. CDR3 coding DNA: TGTGCCAGCAACCGCCAACAGGGGACCTACAAGCATTTT.

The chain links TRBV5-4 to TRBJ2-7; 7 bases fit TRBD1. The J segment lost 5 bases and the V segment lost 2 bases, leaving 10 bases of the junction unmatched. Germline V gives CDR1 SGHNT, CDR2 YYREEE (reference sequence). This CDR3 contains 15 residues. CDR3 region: CASSFGRGSVDEQYF. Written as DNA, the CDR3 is TGTGCCAGCAGCTTTGGCAGGGGGAGTGTTGACGAGCAGTACTTC.